The entry below gives a single T cell receptor beta chain sequence along with its context. Its target is unknown. This sample is part of a study of beta chain features in type 1 diabetes. Study-wide background: The patients were much like the healthy donors in age, gender and cell yields. Findings of the study overall: The naive, central memory and Treg TCRB repertoires of patients appeared to be more similar to one another than those of healthy donors.

The germline CDR1 and CDR2 sequences are SEHNR and FQNEAQ (reference sequence). The CDR3 contains 17 residues. Trimming took 2 bases from V and 3 from J, leaving 20 bases between them. Every bit of the isolated RNA underwent reverse transcription, so sequencing read expressed TCRB transcripts. Using immunoSEQ multiplex PCR, the repertoire was profiled, and TCRdb retains in-frame clones only, with some absent. Among hundreds of thousands of clones listed, 15% to 19% were seen once. This chain joins TRBV7-9 and TRBJ2-7, with TRBD1 as a possible D gene (6 bases). Input material: naive CD4+ T cells from blood. The TCR sequence derives from a man aged 18-30 years in good health. The CDR3 loop is CASSLSVTGSVNYEQYF. The CDR3 bases are TGTGCCAGCAGCTTATCGGTAACAGGGTCGGTTAACTACGAGCAGTACTTC.